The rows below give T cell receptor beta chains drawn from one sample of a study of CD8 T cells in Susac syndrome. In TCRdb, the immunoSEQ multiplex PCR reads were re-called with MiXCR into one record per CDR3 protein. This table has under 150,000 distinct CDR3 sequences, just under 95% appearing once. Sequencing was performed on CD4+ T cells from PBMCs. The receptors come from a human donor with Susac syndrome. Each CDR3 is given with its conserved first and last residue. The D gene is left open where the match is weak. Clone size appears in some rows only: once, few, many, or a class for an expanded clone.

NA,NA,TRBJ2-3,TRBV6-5,CASSYGRGPADTQYF,TGTGCCAGCAGTTACGGTAGAGGTCCGGCGGATACGCAGTATTTT
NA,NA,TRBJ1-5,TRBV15,CATSRLKARSQPQHF,TGTGCCACCAGCAGACTCAAGGCTAGGAGTCAGCCCCAGCATTTT
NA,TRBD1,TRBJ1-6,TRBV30,CAWDRVNSPLHF,TGTGCCTGGGACAGGGTGAATTCACCCCTCCACTTT
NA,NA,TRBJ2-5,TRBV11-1,CASSLRIGLGQETQYF,TGTGCCAGCAGCTTACGCATAGGACTTGGCCAAGAGACCCAGTACTTC
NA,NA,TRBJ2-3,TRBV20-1,CSARRADTQYF,TGCAGTGCTAGGCGGGCAGATACGCAGTATTTT
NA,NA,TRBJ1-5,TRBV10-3,CAISPRGGWEPQHF,TGTGCCATCAGCCCAAGAGGGGGTTGGGAGCCCCAGCATTTT
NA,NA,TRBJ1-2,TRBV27,CASSQTGGGYTF,TGTGCCAGCAGCCAGACAGGTGGTGGCTACACCTTC
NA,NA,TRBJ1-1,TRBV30,CAWTLGGNTEAFF,TGTGCCTGGACCTTGGGGGGGAACACTGAAGCTTTCTTT
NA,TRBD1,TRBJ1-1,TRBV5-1,CASSLDGQGNTEAFF,TGCGCCAGCAGCTTGGATGGACAGGGGAACACTGAAGCTTTCTTT
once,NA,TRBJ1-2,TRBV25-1,CASSGLGGSDYGYTF,TGTGCCAGCAGTGGGCTAGGAGGGTCGGACTATGGCTACACCTTC
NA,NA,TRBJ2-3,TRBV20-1,CSAHRGPDTQYF,TGCAGTGCTCATCGGGGGCCAGATACGCAGTATTTT
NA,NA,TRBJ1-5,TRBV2,CASSDLGNQPQHF,TGTGCCAGCAGTGACCTTGGCAATCAGCCCCAGCATTTT
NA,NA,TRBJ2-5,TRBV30,CASDLAQETQYF,TGTGCCTCGGACTTGGCCCAAGAGACCCAGTACTTC
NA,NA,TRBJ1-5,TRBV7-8,CASSLGGDINQPQHF,TGTGCCAGCAGCTTAGGCGGGGACATCAATCAGCCCCAGCATTTT
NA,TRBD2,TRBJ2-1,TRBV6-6,CASSPRLASSYNEQFF,TGTGCCAGCAGCCCTCGACTAGCTTCTTCCTACAATGAGCAGTTCTTC
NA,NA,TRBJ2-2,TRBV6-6,CASIDGTANTGELFF,TGTGCCAGCATCGACGGGACCGCGAACACCGGGGAGCTGTTTTTT
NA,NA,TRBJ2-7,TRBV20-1,CSASKSPWEGAYEQYF,TGCAGTGCTAGTAAGTCCCCGTGGGAGGGGGCCTACGAGCAGTACTTC
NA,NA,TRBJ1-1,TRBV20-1,CSARTGSANTEAFF,TGCAGTGCTAGAACCGGGTCGGCGAACACTGAAGCTTTCTTT
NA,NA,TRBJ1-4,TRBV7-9,CASSKSGAGREKLFF,TGTGCCAGCAGCAAAAGTGGTGCCGGACGGGAAAAACTGTTTTTT
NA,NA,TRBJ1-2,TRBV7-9,CASSHNTPNYGYTF,TGTGCCAGCAGTCACAATACACCGAACTATGGCTACACCTTC
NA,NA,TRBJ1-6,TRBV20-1,CSASGQGALSPLHF,TGCAGTGCTAGTGGTCAGGGAGCCCTTTCACCCCTCCACTTT
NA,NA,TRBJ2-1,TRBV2,CASMLTEQFF,TGTGCCAGCATGTTAACTGAGCAGTTCTTC
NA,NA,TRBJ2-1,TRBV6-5,CASSYSLVRSSYNEQFF,TGTGCCAGCAGTTACTCGCTAGTACGGAGCTCCTACAATGAGCAGTTCTTC
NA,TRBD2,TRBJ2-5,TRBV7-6,CASSLARASGGLKTQYF,TGTGCCAGCAGCTTAGCGCGGGCTAGCGGGGGGCTAAAGACCCAGTACTTC
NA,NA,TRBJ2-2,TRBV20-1,CSASDTANTGELFF,TGCAGTGCTTCTGACACCGCGAACACCGGGGAGCTGTTTTTT
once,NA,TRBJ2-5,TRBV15,CATSRLLSLETQYF,TGTGCCACCAGCAGGTTACTTTCTTTGGAGACCCAGTACTTC
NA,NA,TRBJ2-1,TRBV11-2,CASSLGKGELLYNEQFF,TGTGCCAGCAGCTTAGGAAAGGGGGAACTACTTTACAATGAGCAGTTCTTC
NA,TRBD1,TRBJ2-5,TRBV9,CASSVQDRGETQYF,TGTGCCAGCAGCGTCCAGGACAGGGGAGAGACCCAGTACTTC
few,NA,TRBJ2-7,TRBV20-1,CSALTGYEQYF,TGCAGTGCCCTGACCGGCTACGAGCAGTACTTC
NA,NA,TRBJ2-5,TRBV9,CASSVAPGQGETQYF,TGTGCCAGCAGCGTAGCACCGGGGCAGGGGGAGACCCAGTACTTC
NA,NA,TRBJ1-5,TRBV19,CATLDRLGNQPQHF,TGTGCCACCCTGGACAGATTGGGGAATCAGCCCCAGCATTTT
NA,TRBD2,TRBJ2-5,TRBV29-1,CSVDVAGLGETQYF,TGCAGCGTTGACGTAGCGGGGCTGGGTGAGACCCAGTACTTC
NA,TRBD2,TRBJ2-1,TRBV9,CASSVGTGFGGSSYNEQFF,TGTGCCAGCAGCGTAGGGACGGGGTTTGGCGGGAGCTCCTACAATGAGCAGTTCTTC
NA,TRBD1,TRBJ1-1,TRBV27,CASSRQGRSTEAFF,TGTGCCAGCAGCAGACAGGGGAGGAGCACTGAAGCTTTCTTT
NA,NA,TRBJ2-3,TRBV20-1,CSARPTRDTQYF,TGCAGTGCTAGGCCGACAAGGGATACGCAGTATTTT
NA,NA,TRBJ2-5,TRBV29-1,CSVHRETQYF,TGCAGCGTTCATCGGGAGACCCAGTACTTC
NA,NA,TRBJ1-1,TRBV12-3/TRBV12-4,CASSVRESTEAFF,TGTGCCAGCAGCGTCAGGGAAAGCACTGAAGCTTTCTTT
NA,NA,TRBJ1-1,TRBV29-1,CSVGKTANTEAFF,TGCAGCGTTGGAAAGACAGCCAACACTGAAGCTTTCTTT
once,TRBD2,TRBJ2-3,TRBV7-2,CASSFRRGRALDTQYF,TGTGCCAGCAGCTTCAGACGCGGGAGGGCCCTAGATACGCAGTATTTT
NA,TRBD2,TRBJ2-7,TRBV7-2,CASSPRGGSTSYEQYF,TGTGCCAGCAGCCCCCGCGGCGGGAGTACTAGCTACGAGCAGTACTTC
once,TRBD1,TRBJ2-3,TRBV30,CAWSEGQGADTQYF,TGTGCCTGGAGCGAGGGACAGGGTGCAGATACGCAGTATTTT
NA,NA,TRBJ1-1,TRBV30,CAWSGGYTEAFF,TGTGCCTGGAGTGGCGGGTACACTGAAGCTTTCTTT
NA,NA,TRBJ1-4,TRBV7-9,CASTQGANEKLFF,TGTGCCAGCACTCAAGGAGCTAATGAAAAACTGTTTTTT
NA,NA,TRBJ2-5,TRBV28,CASSFESPSKETQYF,TGTGCCAGCAGTTTTGAGTCACCCTCCAAGGAGACCCAGTACTTC
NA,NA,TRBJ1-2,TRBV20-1,CSAADSNYGYTF,TGCAGTGCTGCCGACAGTAACTATGGCTACACCTTC
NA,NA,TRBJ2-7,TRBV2,CASEEVPGYEQYF,TGTGCCAGCGAGGAGGTCCCGGGCTACGAGCAGTACTTC
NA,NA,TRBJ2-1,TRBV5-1,CASSLVKGLGLDEQFF,TGCGCCAGCAGCTTGGTTAAGGGGTTAGGTCTCGATGAGCAGTTCTTC